Listed below are T cell receptor beta chains from one sample, sequenced in a study of blood T cells in healthy people across ages. MiXCR was run by TCRdb on the 5' RACE reads, yielding one entry per CDR3 protein. The table has around 800,000 distinct CDR3 sequences, around two thirds seen once; the top ten hold 28%. Sequencing used blood. The receptor source for this set is a man aged 25-40 years in good health. The CDR3 runs from the conserved cysteine through the conserved F or W. Fields, in order: J gene, V gene, CDR3 protein.

J gene: TRBJ2-5; V gene: TRBV11-2; CDR3 protein: CASSLGEGRVYQETQYF
J gene: TRBJ1-4; V gene: TRBV6-5; CDR3 protein: CASSYSSRVAGEKLFF
J gene: TRBJ2-3; V gene: TRBV29-1; CDR3 protein: CSVVGTTSTDTQYF
J gene: TRBJ1-1; V gene: TRBV27; CDR3 protein: CASSLSRTGHAFF
J gene: TRBJ1-2; V gene: TRBV29-1; CDR3 protein: CSVALSGQGSNGYTF
J gene: TRBJ2-1; V gene: TRBV29-1; CDR3 protein: CSAFGGGSYNEQFF
J gene: TRBJ1-1; V gene: TRBV7-9; CDR3 protein: CASSPAEGSNTEAFF
J gene: TRBJ2-5; V gene: TRBV7-2; CDR3 protein: CAGADGLGGMGEQYF
J gene: TRBJ2-5; V gene: TRBV4-3; CDR3 protein: CASSQDTWRGKRETQYF
J gene: TRBJ1-6; V gene: TRBV9; CDR3 protein: CASSFFREPITDSPLHF